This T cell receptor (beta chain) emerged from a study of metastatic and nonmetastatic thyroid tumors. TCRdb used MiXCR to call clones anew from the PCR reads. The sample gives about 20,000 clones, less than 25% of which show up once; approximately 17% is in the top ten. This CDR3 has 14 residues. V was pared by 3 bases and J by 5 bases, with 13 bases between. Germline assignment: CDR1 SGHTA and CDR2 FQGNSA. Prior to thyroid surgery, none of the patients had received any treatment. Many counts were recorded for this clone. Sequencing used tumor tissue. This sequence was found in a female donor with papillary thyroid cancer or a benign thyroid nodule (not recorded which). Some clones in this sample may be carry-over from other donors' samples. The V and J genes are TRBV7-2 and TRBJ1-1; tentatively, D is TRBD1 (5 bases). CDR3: CASSFIQGRTEAFF. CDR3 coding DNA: TGTGCCAGCAGCTTTATTCAGGGTAGGACTGAAGCTTTCTTT.